Below, 20 T cell receptor beta chains from the same sample are listed, as sequenced in a study of blood T cells in healthy people across ages. A second roughly 7 to 12 cycle PCR used barcoded and J-beta primers. TCRdb reprocessed the 5' RACE reads via MiXCR and lists one record per CDR3 protein. The sample gives about 1.5 million distinct CDR3 sequences, approximately 40% of which show up once; roughly 7.9% is in the top ten. What was sequenced was blood. Every receptor here comes from a woman under 30 in good health.

This rearrangement joins TRBV7-2 to TRBJ2-7, with 11 bases identical to TRBD2. The CDR3 contains 17 residues. Unmatched junction bases numbered 16, after V lost 5 bases and J lost 7 bases. CDR1 is SGHTA and CDR2 is FQGNSA in the germline V gene. Here the CDR3 reads CASSPAGTSGLYNEQYF. The CDR3 bases are TGTGCCAGCAGCCCAGCCGGGACTAGCGGCCTCTACAATGAGCAGTACTTC.

This chain uses TRBV6-2 or TRBV6-3 with TRBJ2-7, with D hard to call. With 2 bases removed from V and 2 bases from J, the gap between germline ends came to 19 bases. This CDR3 has 17 residues. In germline, CDR1 is MNHEY, CDR2 SVGEGT. CDR3 sequence reads: CASSYPSKGAVTYEQYF. CDR3 coding DNA: TGTGCCAGCAGTTACCCGAGTAAGGGCGCCGTAACCTACGAGCAGTACTTC.

This clonotype has more than one count but fewer than ten. CDR3 protein: CASSPGQVVSYEQYF. The DNA for the CDR3 is TGTGCCAGCAGCCCAGGACAGGTGGTCTCCTACGAGCAGTACTTC. The J gene is TRBJ2-7, the V gene TRBV3-1, with 7 bases aligning to TRBD1. The CDR3 runs to 15 residues. Germline CDR1 LGHDT, CDR2 YNNKEL (reference sequence). Trimming cost V 4 bases and J 0 bases; bases outside gene matches: 6.

This chain joins TRBV20-1 and TRBJ1-4; 7 bases are shared with TRBD1. The CDR3 extends over 16 amino acids. With 0 bases clipped from V and 7 bases from J, the junction kept 11 bases outside the gene matches. CDR1 is DFQATT and CDR2 is SNEGSKA in the germline V gene (reference sequence). The chain's CDR3 is CSARDAGGGSFEKLFF. The CDR3 DNA sequence: TGCAGTGCTAGAGATGCAGGGGGAGGGTCGTTTGAAAAACTGTTTTTT.

The chain links TRBV5-1 to TRBJ2-1, with unresolved D. CDR1 and CDR2 from the germline V gene are SGHRS and YFSETQ. V lost 0 bases and J lost 4, with 11 bases in between. CDR3 size: 15 residues. The CDR3 sequence: CASSLVDGGYNEQFF. CDR3 DNA: TGCGCCAGCAGCTTGGTGGACGGCGGTTACAATGAGCAGTTCTTC.

The chain links TRBV5-6 to TRBJ1-5, with D hard to call. Per germline, CDR1 SGHDT and CDR2 YYEEEE. Deletions cut 2 bases from V and 3 bases from J, with 9 bases between. This CDR3 has 14 amino acids. The CDR3 reads CASSFWEANQPQHF. In nucleotides, the CDR3 is TGTGCCAGCAGCTTTTGGGAAGCCAATCAGCCCCAGCATTTT.

The rearrangement uses TRBV7-2 and TRBJ2-5, with unresolved D. This CDR3 contains 13 residues. Germline V gene lookup returns CDR1 SGHTA and CDR2 FQGNSA. Trimming shortened V by 5 bases and J by 4 bases, and 11 bases separated the two germline ends. For the CDR3, the DNA is TGTGCCAGCAGCCCTGACTCGTTAGAGACCCAGTACTTC. Amino acid sequence: CASSPDSLETQYF.

This chain uses TRBV18 with TRBJ2-1, with no clear D. The germline V gene has CDR1 KGHSH and CDR2 LQKENI. The V end lost 9 bases, the J end lost 5 bases, and 14 bases lay between the germline ends. The CDR3 loop spans 13 amino acids. The CDR3 is CASSGDLDNEQFF. CDR3 in DNA: TGTGCCAGTTCAGGCGACTTGGACAATGAGCAGTTCTTC.

The rearrangement uses TRBV20-1 and TRBJ2-5, with 10 bases lining up with TRBD1. V trimming: 4 bases; J trimming: 11 bases; junction bases outside the gene matches: 10. This CDR3 has 13 residues. Germline values: CDR1 DFQATT, CDR2 SNEGSKA (reference sequence). CDR3 nucleotide sequence: TGCAGTGCTAACCGGGACAGGGGCTGGGAGCAGTACTTC. Amino acids: CSANRDRGWEQYF.

Only a few counts were recorded for this clonotype. The V gene is TRBV5-1, the J gene TRBJ1-2; D remains unclear. The CDR3 totals 13 residues. CDR1 is SGHRS and CDR2 is YFSETQ in the germline V gene. With 0 bases removed from V and 1 base from J, the gap between germline ends came to 4 bases. CDR3 nucleotides: TGCGCCAGCAGCTTGGGGGATAACTATGGCTACACCTTC. Residues: CASSLGDNYGYTF.

This chain uses TRBV5-1 with TRBJ2-5, with 11 nucleotides matching TRBD1. Germline-derived CDR1 and CDR2 are SGHRS and YFSETQ. V trimming: 4 bases; J trimming: 9 bases; junction bases outside the gene matches: 11. This CDR3 region has 15 residues. The CDR3 sequence: CASSGSGQGARSQYF. CDR3 nucleotides: TGCGCCAGCAGCGGATCCGGACAGGGGGCCAGGTCCCAGTACTTC. Using reference TRBV5-1 and TRBJ2-5 for the parts outside the CDR3, the full variable domain is KAGVTQTPRYLIKTRGQQVTLSCSPISGHRSVSWYQQTPGQGLQFLFEYFSETQRNKGNFPGRFSGRQFSNSRSEMNVSTLELGDSALYLCASSGSGQGARSQYFGPGTRLLVL.

This clonotype has a count of ten or more. J is TRBJ1-2 and V is TRBV29-1; D call uncertain. Germline CDR1 and CDR2: SQVTM and ANQGSEA. Trimming took 4 bases from V and 5 from J, leaving 20 bases between them. The CDR3 has 15 amino acids. In nucleotides, the CDR3 is TGCAGCGTTGTAGGGAAGAAACAGAAGGGTTATGGCTACACCTTC. Protein sequence: CSVVGKKQKGYGYTF.

The rearrangement links TRBV12-3 or TRBV12-4 to TRBJ2-7, with TRBD1 matching 9 bases. The DNA end is a closer match to TRBJ2-5, so the J assignment may be wrong. This CDR3 is built from 17 residues. This CDR3 reads CASSLTEPGQGPETQYF. DNA of the CDR3: TGTGCCAGCAGTTTAACCGAACCGGGACAGGGTCCAGAGACCCAGTACTTC.

The sample holds a few counts of this clonotype. The gene calls are TRBV20-1 and TRBJ1-6; D is perhaps TRBD1 (6 bases). This CDR3 region has 12 residues. The germline V gene has CDR1 DFQATT and CDR2 SNEGSKA (reference sequence). Trimming left V 6 bases short and J 8 bases short, with 11 bases between. CDR3 sequence: CSALRGDSPLHF. The CDR3, as DNA: TGCAGTGCCCTGAGGGGGGATTCACCCCTCCACTTT.

This clonotype was detected a few times. This chain links TRBV6-2 or TRBV6-3 with TRBJ2-1; TRBD1 or TRBD2 may be the D gene (5 bases each). Germline V gives CDR1 MNHEY, CDR2 SVGEGT. The length of the CDR3 is 15 residues. Trimming stripped 5 bases from V and 3 bases from J, with 14 bases between. The CDR3 bases are TGTGCCAGCAGTGGGCTCCGGGACGGCTACAATGAGCAGTTCTTC. This sequence encodes CASSGLRDGYNEQFF.

The chain carries TRBV20-1 and TRBJ2-1; perhaps TRBD1 as D (6 bases). The CDR3 consists of 12 residues. Germline V CDR1 and CDR2: DFQATT, SNEGSKA (reference sequence). V gave up 0 bases and J gave up 6 bases, with 6 bases separating them. CDR3 amino acids: CSAREDSNEQFF. The CDR3 nucleotides are TGCAGTGCTAGAGAGGACAGCAATGAGCAGTTCTTC.

This clonotype showed up just a few times. The chain carries TRBV20-1 and TRBJ2-5; 9 nucleotides match TRBD2. The CDR3 has 12 amino acids. Germline assignment: CDR1 DFQATT and CDR2 SNEGSKA (reference sequence). V lost 5 bases to trimming and J lost 4 bases; unmatched junction nucleotides: 2. The CDR3 DNA reads as TGCAGTGCTCAGACTAGCGGAGAGACCCAGTACTTC. This codes for CSAQTSGETQYF.

This clonotype was observed a few times. For the CDR3, the DNA is TGTGCCAGCAGTGAAGATAGCGGGAGGGCAGATACGCAGTATTTT. Protein sequence: CASSEDSGRADTQYF. The chain recombines TRBV6-1 with TRBJ2-3, with 11 bases identical to TRBD2. Germline-derived CDR1 and CDR2 are MNHNS and SASEGT. The V segment lost 1 base and the J segment 4 bases; nucleotides outside the gene matches: 1. This CDR3 spans 15 amino acids.

For the CDR3, the DNA is TGCAGCGTTGGATCTGAGGGAGGTCGATCAGATACGCAGTATTTT. Its protein is CSVGSEGGRSDTQYF. The rearrangement joins TRBV29-1 to TRBJ2-3; D possibly corresponds to TRBD2 (6 bases). This CDR3 comprises 15 residues. Germline CDR1 and CDR2: SQVTM and ANQGSEA. Trimming took off 4 bases at V and 4 bases at J, with 18 bases between the two ends.

This clonotype is a singleton in its sample. The chain couples TRBV20-1 to TRBJ2-4; D gene ambiguous. The assigned J gene may be wrong: the sequence end matches TRBJ2-7 better. The CDR3 is made up of 13 amino acids. CDR1 DFQATT and CDR2 SNEGSKA come from the germline V gene (reference sequence). The CDR3 DNA is TGCAGTGCTCCCTATGGGGATAGGTACGAGCAGTACTTC. Translation gives CSAPYGDRYEQYF.